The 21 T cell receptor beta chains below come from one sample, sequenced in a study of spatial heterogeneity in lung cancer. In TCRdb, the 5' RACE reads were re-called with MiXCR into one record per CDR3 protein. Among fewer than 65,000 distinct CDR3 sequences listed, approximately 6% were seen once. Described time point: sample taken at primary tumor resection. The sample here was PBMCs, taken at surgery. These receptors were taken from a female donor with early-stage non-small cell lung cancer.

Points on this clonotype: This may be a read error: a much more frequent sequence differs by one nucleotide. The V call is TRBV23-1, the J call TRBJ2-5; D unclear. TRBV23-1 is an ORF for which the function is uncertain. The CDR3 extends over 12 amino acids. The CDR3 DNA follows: TGCGCCAGCAGCCAGGCTATACCGGCCCAGTGCTTC. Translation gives CASSQAIPAQCF.

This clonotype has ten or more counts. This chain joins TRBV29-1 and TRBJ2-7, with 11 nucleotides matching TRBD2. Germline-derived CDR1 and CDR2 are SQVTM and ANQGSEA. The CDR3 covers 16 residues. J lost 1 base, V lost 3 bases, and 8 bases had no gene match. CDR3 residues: CSVDGSGRANSYEQYF. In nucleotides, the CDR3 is TGCAGCGTTGACGGTAGCGGGAGGGCCAATTCCTACGAGCAGTACTTC.

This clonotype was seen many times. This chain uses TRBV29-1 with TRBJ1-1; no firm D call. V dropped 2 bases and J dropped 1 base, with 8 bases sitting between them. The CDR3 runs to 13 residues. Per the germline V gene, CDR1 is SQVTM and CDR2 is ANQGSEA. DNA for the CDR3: TGCAGCGTTGAACAGGAATCGAACACTGAAGCTTTCTTT. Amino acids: CSVEQESNTEAFF.

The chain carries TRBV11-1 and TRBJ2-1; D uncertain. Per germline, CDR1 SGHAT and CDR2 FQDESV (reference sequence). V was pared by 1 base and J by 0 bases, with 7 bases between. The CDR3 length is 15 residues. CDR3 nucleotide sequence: TGTGCCAGCAGCTTAGTTTGGTCCTCCTACAATGAGCAGTTCTTC. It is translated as CASSLVWSSYNEQFF.

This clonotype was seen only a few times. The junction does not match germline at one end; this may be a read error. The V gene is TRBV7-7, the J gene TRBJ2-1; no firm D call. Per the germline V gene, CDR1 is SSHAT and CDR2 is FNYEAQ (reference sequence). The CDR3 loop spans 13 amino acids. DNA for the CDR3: TGTGCTAGCAGCTTAGGAGCCACCAATGAGCAGTTCTTC. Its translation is CASSLGATNEQFF.

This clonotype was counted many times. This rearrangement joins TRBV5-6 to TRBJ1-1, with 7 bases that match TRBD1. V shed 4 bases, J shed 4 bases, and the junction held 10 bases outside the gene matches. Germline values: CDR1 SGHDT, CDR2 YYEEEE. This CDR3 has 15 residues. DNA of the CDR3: TGTGCCAGCAGCCAACCACAGGGGCTGCGCACTGAAGCTTTCTTT. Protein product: CASSQPQGLRTEAFF.

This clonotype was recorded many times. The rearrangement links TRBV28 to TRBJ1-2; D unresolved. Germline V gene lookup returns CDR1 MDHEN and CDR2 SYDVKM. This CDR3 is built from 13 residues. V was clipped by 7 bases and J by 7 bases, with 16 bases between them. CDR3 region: CASTLKARSGYTF. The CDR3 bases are TGTGCCAGCACCCTGAAGGCCCGCAGTGGCTACACCTTC.

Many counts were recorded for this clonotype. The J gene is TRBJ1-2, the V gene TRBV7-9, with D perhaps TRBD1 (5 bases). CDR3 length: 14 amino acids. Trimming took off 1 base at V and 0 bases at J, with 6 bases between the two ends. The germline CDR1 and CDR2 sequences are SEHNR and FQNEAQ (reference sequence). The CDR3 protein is CASSLEGANYGYTF. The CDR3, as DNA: TGTGCCAGCAGCTTAGAAGGGGCTAACTATGGCTACACCTTC.

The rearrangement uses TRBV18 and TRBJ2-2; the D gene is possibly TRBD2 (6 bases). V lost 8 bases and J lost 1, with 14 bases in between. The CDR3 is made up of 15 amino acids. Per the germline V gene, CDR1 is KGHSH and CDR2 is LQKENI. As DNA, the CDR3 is TGTGCCAGCCGTCGCGGTAGCGGGAACACCGGGGAGCTGTTTTTT. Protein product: CASRRGSGNTGELFF.

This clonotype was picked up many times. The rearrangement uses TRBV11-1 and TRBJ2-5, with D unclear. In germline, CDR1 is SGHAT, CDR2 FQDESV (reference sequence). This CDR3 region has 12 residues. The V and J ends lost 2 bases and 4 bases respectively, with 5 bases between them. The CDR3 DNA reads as TGTGCCAGCAGCTTAACGGCAGAGACCCAGTACTTC. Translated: CASSLTAETQYF.

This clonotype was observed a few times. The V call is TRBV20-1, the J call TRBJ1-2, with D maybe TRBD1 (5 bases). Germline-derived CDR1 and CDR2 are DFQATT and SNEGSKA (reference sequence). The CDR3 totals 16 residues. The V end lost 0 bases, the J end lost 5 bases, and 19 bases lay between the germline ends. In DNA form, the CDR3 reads TGCAGTGCTAGAGATGCAACACGGGGGATGGGGTATGGCTACACCTTC. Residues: CSARDATRGMGYGYTF.

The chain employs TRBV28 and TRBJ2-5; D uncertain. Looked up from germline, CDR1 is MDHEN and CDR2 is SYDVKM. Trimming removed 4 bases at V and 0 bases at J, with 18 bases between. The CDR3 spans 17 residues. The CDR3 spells CASSSGSQALYQETQYF. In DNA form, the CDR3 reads TGTGCCAGCAGTTCCGGGTCTCAAGCCCTGTACCAAGAGACCCAGTACTTC.

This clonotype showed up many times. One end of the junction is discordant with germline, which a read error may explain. The CDR3 bases are TGTGCTAGCAGCCCTAGGACTAGCGGGGGTTACAATGAGCAGTTCTTC. It yields the protein CASSPRTSGGYNEQFF. This rearrangement joins TRBV7-7 to TRBJ2-1; TRBD2 matches at 13 bases. There are 16 residues in the CDR3. CDR1 and CDR2 (germline): SSHAT, FNYEAQ (reference sequence).

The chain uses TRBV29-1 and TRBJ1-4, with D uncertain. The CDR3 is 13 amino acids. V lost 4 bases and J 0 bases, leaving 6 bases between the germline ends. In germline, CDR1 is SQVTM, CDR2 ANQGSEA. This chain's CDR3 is CSVVGATNEKLFF. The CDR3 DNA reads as TGCAGCGTTGTTGGGGCAACTAATGAAAAACTGTTTTTT.

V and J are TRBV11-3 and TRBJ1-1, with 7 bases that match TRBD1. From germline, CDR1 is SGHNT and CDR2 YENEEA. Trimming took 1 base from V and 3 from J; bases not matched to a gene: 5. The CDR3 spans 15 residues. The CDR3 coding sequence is TGTGCCAGCAGCTTAGGAGGCAGGGGGGACACTGAAGCTTTCTTT. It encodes CASSLGGRGDTEAFF.

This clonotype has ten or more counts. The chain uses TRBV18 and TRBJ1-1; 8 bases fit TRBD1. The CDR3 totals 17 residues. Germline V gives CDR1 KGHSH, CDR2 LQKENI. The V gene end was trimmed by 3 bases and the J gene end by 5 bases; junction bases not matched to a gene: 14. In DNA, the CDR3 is TGTGCCAGCTCACCCCCCGGACAGGGTAGGAAGTGGACTGAAGCTTTCTTT. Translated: CASSPPGQGRKWTEAFF.

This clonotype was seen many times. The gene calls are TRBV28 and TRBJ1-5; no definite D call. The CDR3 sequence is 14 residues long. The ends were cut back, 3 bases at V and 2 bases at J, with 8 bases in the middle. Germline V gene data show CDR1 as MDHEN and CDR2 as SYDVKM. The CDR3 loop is CASSFVSGNQPQHF. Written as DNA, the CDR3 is TGTGCCAGCAGTTTCGTCAGCGGCAATCAGCCCCAGCATTTT.

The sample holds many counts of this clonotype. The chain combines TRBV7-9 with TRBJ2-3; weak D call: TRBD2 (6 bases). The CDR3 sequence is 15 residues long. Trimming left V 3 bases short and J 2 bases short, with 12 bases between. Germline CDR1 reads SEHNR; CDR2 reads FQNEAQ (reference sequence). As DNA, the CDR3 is TGTGCCAGCAGCTTGAAGAAGGGACTCACAGATACGCAGTATTTT. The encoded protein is CASSLKKGLTDTQYF.

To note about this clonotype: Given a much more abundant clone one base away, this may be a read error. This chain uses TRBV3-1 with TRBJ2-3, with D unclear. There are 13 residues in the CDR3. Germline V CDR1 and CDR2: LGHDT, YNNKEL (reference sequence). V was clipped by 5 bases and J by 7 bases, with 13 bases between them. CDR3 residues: CASSKVSTYTQYF. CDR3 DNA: TGTGCCAGCAGCAAAGTCTCAACATATACGCAGTATTTT.

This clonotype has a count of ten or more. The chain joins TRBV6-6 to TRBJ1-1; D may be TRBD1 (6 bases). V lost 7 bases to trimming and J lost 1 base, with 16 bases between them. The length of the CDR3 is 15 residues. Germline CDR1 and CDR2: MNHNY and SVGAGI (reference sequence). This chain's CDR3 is CASTPRGAENTEAFF. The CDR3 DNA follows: TGTGCCAGCACCCCGCGGGGGGCGGAGAACACTGAAGCTTTCTTT.

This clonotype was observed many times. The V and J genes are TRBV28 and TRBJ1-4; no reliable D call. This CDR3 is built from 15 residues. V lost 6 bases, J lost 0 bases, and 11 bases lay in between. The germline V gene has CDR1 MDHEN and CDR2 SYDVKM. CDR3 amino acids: CASSPSAATNEKLFF. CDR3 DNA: TGTGCCAGCAGCCCCTCGGCAGCAACTAATGAAAAACTGTTTTTT.